This T cell receptor (beta chain) was identified during a study of T-cell reconstitution after alpha-beta-depleted transplantation in children. Germline V CDR1 and CDR2: WSHSY, SAAADI. Unmatched junction bases numbered 7, after V lost 2 bases and J lost 10 bases. CDR3 length equals 15 residues. The TCRbeta library was prepared with unique molecular identifiers. TCRdb passed the PCR reads through MiXCR, listing each CDR3 protein once. The sample carries roughly 300,000 distinct CDR3 sequences, 10% recorded once. The receptor was derived from a human donor who donated a stem cell graft to a child with acute lymphoblastic leukemia. The rearrangement links TRBV10-2 to TRBJ1-6; TRBD1 matches at 8 bases. The sample was PBMCs from the stem cell graft donor, taken from the stem cell graft. The CDR3 loop is CASSELETGDSPLHF. CDR3 coding DNA: TGCGCCAGCAGTGAGCTCGAGACAGGGGACTCACCCCTCCACTTT.